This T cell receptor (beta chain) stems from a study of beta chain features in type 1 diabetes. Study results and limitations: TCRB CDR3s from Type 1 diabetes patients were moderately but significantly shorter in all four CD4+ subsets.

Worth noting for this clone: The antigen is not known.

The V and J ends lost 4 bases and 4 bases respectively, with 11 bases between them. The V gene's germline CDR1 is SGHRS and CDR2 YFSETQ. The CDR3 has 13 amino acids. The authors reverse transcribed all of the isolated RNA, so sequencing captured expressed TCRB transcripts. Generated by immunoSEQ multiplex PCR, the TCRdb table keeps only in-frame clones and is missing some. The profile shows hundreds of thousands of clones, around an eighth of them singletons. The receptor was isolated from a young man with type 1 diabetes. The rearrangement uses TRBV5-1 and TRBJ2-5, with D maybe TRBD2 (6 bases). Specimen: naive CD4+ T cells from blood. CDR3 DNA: TGCGCCAGCAGCCTCCGGAGGGGAGAGACCCAGTACTTC. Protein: CASSLRRGETQYF.